The 27 T cell receptor beta chains in this list originate from one sample, sequenced in a study of control samples from healthy donors and cancer patients. The method was immunoSEQ multiplex PCR; TCRdb's version includes in-frame clones alone and lacks a portion of them. In the table there are about 140,000 clones, around 94% of which are singletons. Sequenced sample: blood. These TCRs come from a man aged 35 to 55 in good health.

The V and J genes are TRBV5-6 and TRBJ1-3, with 11 bases fitting TRBD1. J lost 2 bases, V lost 6 bases, and 4 bases had no gene match. CDR1 is SGHDT, CDR2 YYEEEE, per germline. The CDR3 totals 15 residues. The CDR3 here is CASKPGQGAGNTIYF. CDR3 DNA: TGTGCCAGCAAACCGGGACAGGGGGCTGGAAACACCATATATTTT. The whole variable domain, filled in from reference TRBV5-6 and TRBJ1-3, reads DAGVTQSPTHLIKTRGQQVTLRCSPKSGHDTVSWYQQALGQGPQFIFQYYEEEERQRGNFPDRFSGHQFPNYSSELNVNALLLGDSALYLCASKPGQGAGNTIYFGEGSWLTVV.

CDR3 in DNA: TGTGCCAGCAGTGATCGACAGGGTGGCGAGCAGTACTTC. It translates to CASSDRQGGEQYF. The chain employs TRBV6-4 and TRBJ2-7; 7 nucleotides align to TRBD1. V gave up 3 bases and J gave up 6 bases; unmatched junction bases: 5. There are 13 residues in the CDR3. Germline CDR1 MRHNA, CDR2 SNTAGT.

V gene TRBV10-1 combines with J gene TRBJ1-5; 7 bases line up with TRBD1. V shed 6 bases and J 4 bases; nucleotides not matched to a gene: 6. The length of the CDR3 is 14 residues. The germline V gene has CDR1 WNHNN and CDR2 SYGVQD (reference sequence). The CDR3 DNA follows: TGCGCCAGCAGCGCAGGGGGGAATAATCAGCCCCAGCATTTT. Protein: CASSAGGNNQPQHF.

This chain uses TRBV18 with TRBJ1-5; D is unresolved. The CDR3 length is 14 residues. Per the germline V gene, CDR1 is KGHSH and CDR2 is LQKENI. Deletions cut 6 bases from V and 0 bases from J, with 9 bases between. CDR3 in amino acids: CASSRDYSNQPQHF. The CDR3 coding sequence is TGTGCCAGCTCCCGAGATTATAGCAATCAGCCCCAGCATTTT.

V gene TRBV5-4 combines with J gene TRBJ1-1, with D unresolved. Trimming stripped 8 bases from V and 4 bases from J, with 12 bases between. CDR3 length equals 12 residues. From germline, CDR1 is SGHNT and CDR2 YYREEE (reference sequence). CDR3 in amino acids: CASPNLGTEAFF. Here the CDR3 DNA reads TGTGCCAGTCCTAACTTGGGCACTGAAGCTTTCTTT.

The CDR3 sequence: CATLTEGGRRETQYF. The CDR3 region has the DNA TGTGCCACCTTGACGGAAGGGGGCCGTCGAGAGACCCAGTACTTC. This sequence joins TRBV7-8 and TRBJ2-5; 7 bases are a match to TRBD1. This CDR3 spans 15 amino acids. Germline V gene data show CDR1 as SGHVS and CDR2 as FQNEAQ. Germline trimming cut 10 bases from V and 4 bases from J; bases unmatched to any gene: 15.

This chain links TRBV9 with TRBJ1-1; 8 nucleotides match TRBD1. V was clipped by 3 bases and J by 0 bases; unmatched bases: 4. Germline CDR1 SGDLS, CDR2 YYNGEE. The CDR3 spans 15 residues. CDR3 sequence: CASSGGTGMNTEAFF. The CDR3 DNA is TGTGCCAGCAGCGGGGGGACAGGCATGAACACTGAAGCTTTCTTT.

V is TRBV15 and J is TRBJ1-2, with D unclear. Germline-derived CDR1 and CDR2 are LNHNV and YYDKDF (reference sequence). There are 13 residues in the CDR3. Trimming took off 3 bases at V and 5 bases at J, with 10 bases between the two ends. In nucleotides, the CDR3 is TGTGCCACCAGCAGCCGGACTGAGTATGGCTACACCTTC. This sequence encodes CATSSRTEYGYTF.

This clone has a single count. The CDR3 coding sequence is TGTGCCATCGGCCGGGCCGACGACACCATATATTTT. It codes for CAIGRADDTIYF. The V gene is TRBV10-3, the J gene TRBJ1-3; D ambiguous. This CDR3 is 12 amino acids long. CDR1 and CDR2 from the germline V gene are ENHRY and SYGVKD. The V end lost 8 bases, the J end lost 8 bases, and 13 bases lay between the germline ends.

The rearrangement joins TRBV7-3 to TRBJ2-5; TRBD2 aligns across 7 bases. Germline V CDR1 and CDR2: SGHTA, FQGTGA. Losses at the gene ends were 5 bases for V and 5 bases for J; bases not matched to a gene: 11. CDR3 length: 15 residues. DNA of the CDR3: TGTGCCAGCAGCCTGGGGGAAAGCGGGACCGAGACCCAGTACTTC. It yields the protein CASSLGESGTETQYF.

CDR3 residues: CATSRTGDWNTEAFF. CDR3 nucleotide sequence: TGTGCCACCAGCAGGACAGGAGATTGGAACACTGAAGCTTTCTTT. V and J are TRBV15 and TRBJ1-1; possible D gene TRBD1, 6 bases. The CDR3 sequence is 15 residues long. Trimming pared 3 bases from V and 1 base from J, leaving 12 bases between. Germline V gene lookup returns CDR1 LNHNV and CDR2 YYDKDF (reference sequence).

This chain uses TRBV6-6 with TRBJ2-7, with TRBD2 identical over 8 bases. The CDR3 runs 14 residues. Germline CDR1 MNHNY, CDR2 SVGAGI (reference sequence). With V trimmed by 0 bases and J by 6 bases, 4 bases remained unmatched. The CDR3 loop is CASSYSTGGPEQYF. DNA for the CDR3: TGTGCCAGCAGTTACTCGACGGGAGGGCCCGAGCAGTACTTC.

This clone was recorded once. The rearrangement links TRBV27 to TRBJ2-1; 10 bases match TRBD2. Trimming removed 5 bases from V and 4 bases from J; junction bases left unmatched: 5. Germline V gives CDR1 MNHEY, CDR2 SMNVEV (reference sequence). The CDR3 is 15 amino acids. CDR3 protein: CASSQSSGSYNEQFF. As DNA, the CDR3 is TGTGCCAGCAGTCAATCTAGCGGGAGTTACAATGAGCAGTTCTTC.

The chain recombines TRBV3-1 (or the pseudogene TRBV3-2) with TRBJ1-2, with D maybe TRBD1 (6 bases). The V end lost 3 bases, the J end lost 2 bases, and 13 bases lay between the germline ends. The CDR3 is 15 amino acids. Germline V CDR1 and CDR2: LGHDT, YNNKEL (reference sequence). CDR3 coding DNA: TGTGCCAGCAGCCATTCGGACAGACGAAACTATGGCTACACCTTC. It codes for CASSHSDRRNYGYTF.

The rearrangement links TRBV6-5 to TRBJ2-7, with D possibly called TRBD1 or TRBD2 (5 bases each). V lost 2 bases to trimming and J lost 5 bases, with 13 bases between them. The CDR3 is 14 amino acids. In germline, CDR1 is MNHEY, CDR2 SVGAGI. CDR3 amino acids: CASSYGRGVHEQYF. The CDR3 DNA sequence: TGTGCCAGCAGTTACGGCCGGGGCGTCCACGAGCAGTACTTC.

The rearrangement joins TRBV5-1 to TRBJ2-2; 11 bases are a match to TRBD2. The CDR3 sequence is 16 residues long. Germline V gene data show CDR1 as SGHRS and CDR2 as YFSETQ. V gave up 7 bases and J gave up 6 bases; unmatched junction bases: 11. As DNA, the CDR3 is TGCGCCAGCCGGCTAGCGGGAGGTAGTATCGCCGGGGAGCTGTTTTTT. Protein product: CASRLAGGSIAGELFF. Combining the CDR3 with reference TRBV5-1 and TRBJ2-2 gives the whole variable domain KAGVTQTPRYLIKTRGQQVTLSCSPISGHRSVSWYQQTPGQGLQFLFEYFSETQRNKGNFPGRFSGRQFSNSRSEMNVSTLELGDSALYLCASRLAGGSIAGELFFGEGSRLTVL.

Concerning this clone itself: The sample carries other DNA sequences with the same CDR3. J is TRBJ2-3 and V is TRBV12-3 or TRBV12-4; D unclear. Trimming left V 0 bases short and J 6 bases short, with 4 bases between. The CDR3 sequence is 12 residues long. The CDR3 sequence: CASSLAGDTQYF. The CDR3 nucleotides are TGTGCCAGCAGTTTAGCGGGGGATACGCAGTATTTT.

This chain connects TRBV11-3 to TRBJ1-1; D is possibly TRBD1 (5 bases). Germline V gives CDR1 SGHNT, CDR2 YENEEA. Deletions cut 3 bases from V and 4 bases from J, with 12 bases between. This CDR3 is built from 14 residues. Here the CDR3 DNA reads TGTGCCAGCAGCTTGGGGCGTATGGGCACTGAAGCTTTCTTT. This encodes CASSLGRMGTEAFF.

The chain joins TRBV14 to TRBJ1-2; D is unresolved. V gave up 3 bases and J gave up 3 bases, with 8 bases separating them. Germline loops: CDR1 SGHDN, CDR2 FVKESK. This CDR3 comprises 13 residues. This CDR3 is CASSQSRHYGYTF. CDR3 coding DNA: TGTGCCAGCAGCCAGTCTAGGCACTATGGCTACACCTTC.

The rearrangement uses TRBV4-3 and TRBJ1-2; TRBD1 might be the D (5 bases). V shed 0 bases and J shed 8 bases, with 13 bases lying between them. Germline CDR1 LGHNA, CDR2 YSLEER. This CDR3 has 14 amino acids. The CDR3: CASSQDAGGRGYTF. The CDR3 DNA follows: TGCGCCAGCAGCCAAGATGCCGGGGGTAGAGGCTACACCTTC.

This sequence joins TRBV10-3 and TRBJ2-7; either TRBD1 or TRBD2 may fit D (5 bases each). The CDR3 is 15 residues long. Trimming shortened V by 3 bases and J by 1 base, and 13 bases separated the two germline ends. Germline CDR1 ENHRY, CDR2 SYGVKD. CDR3 DNA: TGTGCCATCAGTGAACGGGGCACCTCTTCCTACGAGCAGTACTTC. This translates into CAISERGTSSYEQYF.

J is TRBJ2-7 and V is TRBV4-3; no clear D. The V end lost 1 base, the J end lost 2 bases, and 12 bases lay between the germline ends. Germline values: CDR1 LGHNA, CDR2 YSLEER. The CDR3 loop spans 15 amino acids. This CDR3 reads CASSQVQAETYEQYF. CDR3 DNA: TGCGCCAGCAGCCAAGTCCAGGCTGAAACCTACGAGCAGTACTTC.

The chain recombines TRBV6-5 with TRBJ2-2, with 11 bases fitting TRBD2. Germline V gene data show CDR1 as MNHEY and CDR2 as SVGAGI. There are 15 residues in the CDR3. Trimming at V came to 7 bases and at J to 6 bases, leaving 7 bases not matched to a gene. CDR3 in DNA: TGTGCCAGCATTTATGTAGCGGGAGGGGCCGGGGAGCTGTTTTTT. This sequence encodes CASIYVAGGAGELFF.

The gene calls are TRBV6-5 and TRBJ2-7; a possible D gene is TRBD1 (6 bases). This CDR3 has 15 residues. Germline CDR1 reads MNHEY; CDR2 reads SVGAGI. The V end was cut by 7 bases, the J end by 4 bases, with 20 bases between. DNA of the CDR3: TGTGCCAGCACCATATTACAGGGCAGGCTTTACGAGCAGTACTTC. Amino acid sequence: CASTILQGRLYEQYF.

This sequence joins TRBV6-5 and TRBJ2-7; D may be TRBD1 or TRBD2 (6 bases each). The germline V and J ends were trimmed by 6 bases and 2 bases, with 17 bases remaining between them. CDR1 and CDR2 (germline): MNHEY, SVGAGI. CDR3 length: 15 amino acids. CDR3 region: CASSPDRRVPYEQYF. Here the CDR3 DNA reads TGTGCCAGCAGCCCCGACAGGAGGGTACCCTACGAGCAGTACTTC.

The rearrangement uses TRBV9 and TRBJ2-3, with TRBD2 matching 7 bases. Trimming took 5 bases from V and 2 from J; bases not matched to a gene: 8. The CDR3 totals 15 residues. CDR1 is SGDLS and CDR2 is YYNGEE in the germline V gene. CDR3 residues: CASSRGAGTTDTQYF. CDR3 coding DNA: TGTGCCAGCAGTCGTGGAGCGGGGACCACAGATACGCAGTATTTT.

V gene TRBV7-9 combines with J gene TRBJ1-1; D is unresolved. V lost 3 bases, J lost 1 base, and 3 bases lay in between. CDR3 length: 12 residues. Germline V gives CDR1 SEHNR, CDR2 FQNEAQ (reference sequence). The CDR3 DNA reads TGTGCCAGCAGCTTCCAGAACACTGAAGCTTTCTTT. Translating gives CASSFQNTEAFF.